The 24 T cell receptor beta chains below all came from one sample that was sequenced in a study of CD8+ T cells in alopecia areata. The treatment is: oral pan-JAK inhibitor, 5-10 mg twice daily. RNA extraction and reverse transcription yielded cDNA as sequencing template. Some clones are missing from TCRdb's copy, which holds only in-frame ones; the method was immunoSEQ multiplex PCR. This table has roughly 150,000 clones, about 56% appearing once. Sample: CD8+ T cells sorted from blood, taken at week 4, from a patient treated with tofacitinib. The receptors here all came from a human donor with alopecia areata.

The genes are TRBV7-9 and TRBJ2-3; D is undetermined. CDR1 and CDR2 (germline): SEHNR, FQNEAQ (reference sequence). CDR3 length: 11 amino acids. With 5 bases removed from V and 3 bases from J, the gap between germline ends came to 3 bases. In DNA form, the CDR3 reads TGTGCCAGCAGCGATACAGATACGCAGTATTTT. Translating it yields CASSDTDTQYF.

This clone has just a few counts. The rearrangement links TRBV27 to TRBJ2-7, with D possibly TRBD2 on 5 matching bases. This CDR3 region has 11 residues. The V end was cut by 8 bases, the J end by 5 bases, with 10 bases between. CDR1 is MNHEY, CDR2 SMNVEV, per germline (reference sequence). The DNA of the CDR3 is TGTGCCAGCCAGGACGGGGACGAGCAGTACTTC. This gives the protein CASQDGDEQYF.

The chain combines TRBV2 with TRBJ1-6; no clear D. V lost 10 bases to trimming and J lost 2 bases, with 18 bases between them. From germline, CDR1 is SNHLY and CDR2 FYNNEI. The CDR3 is 16 residues long. The CDR3 sequence: CATVDARAAYNSPLHF. DNA of the CDR3: TGTGCCACCGTAGATGCGAGGGCGGCCTATAATTCACCCCTCCACTTT.

This chain connects TRBV13 to TRBJ1-6; D is unresolved. Germline lookup yields CDR1 PRHDT and CDR2 FYEKMQ (reference sequence). V lost 0 bases and J 0 bases, leaving 6 bases between the germline ends. The CDR3 extends over 16 amino acids. This CDR3 reads CASSLGGSSYNSPLHF. CDR3 coding DNA: TGTGCCAGCAGCTTAGGCGGGAGCTCCTATAATTCACCCCTCCACTTT.

This clone appeared a few times. The chain joins TRBV7-9 to TRBJ2-1; D perhaps matches TRBD2 (6 bases). CDR3 length: 17 amino acids. V was trimmed by 4 bases and J by 4 bases, leaving 20 bases between them. The germline V gene encodes CDR1 SEHNR and CDR2 FQNEAQ (reference sequence). CDR3 amino acids: CASSYPAGFPKYNEQFF. The CDR3, as DNA: TGTGCCAGCAGCTACCCGGCGGGATTCCCGAAGTACAATGAGCAGTTCTTC.

This sequence joins TRBV29-1 and TRBJ1-2, with D tentatively TRBD1 (5 bases). V was trimmed by 0 bases and J by 8 bases, leaving 22 bases between them. Germline CDR1 is SQVTM and CDR2 is ANQGSEA. The CDR3 has 16 residues. CDR3 DNA: TGCAGCGTTGAAGATCTCCCCGACAGCCTCCTGGGGGGCTACACCTTC. Protein sequence: CSVEDLPDSLLGGYTF. The variable domain in full, completed from reference TRBV29-1 and TRBJ1-2, reads SAVISQKPSRDICQRGTSLTIQCQVDSQVTMMFWYRQQPGQSLTLIATANQGSEATYESGFVIDKFPISRPNLTFSTLTVSNMSPEDSSIYLCSVEDLPDSLLGGYTFGSGTRLTVV.

V is TRBV29-1 and J is TRBJ2-2; tentatively, D is TRBD1 (6 bases). CDR1 and CDR2 from the germline V gene are SQVTM and ANQGSEA. The V end lost 4 bases, the J end lost 3 bases, and 12 bases lay between the germline ends. CDR3 length equals 14 residues. CDR3: CSVVSGAHTGELFF. As DNA, the CDR3 is TGCAGCGTTGTTTCAGGGGCTCACACCGGGGAGCTGTTTTTT.

The chain uses TRBV30 and TRBJ1-1; no clear D gene. Germline CDR1 is GTSNPN and CDR2 is SVGIG (reference sequence). The CDR3 spans 12 residues. The ends were cut back, 2 bases at V and 4 bases at J, with 8 bases in the middle. The CDR3, as DNA: TGTGCCTGGAGTCCTTATGGCACTGAAGCTTTCTTT. Translation gives CAWSPYGTEAFF.

V usage is TRBV5-4 and J usage is TRBJ2-1, with D perhaps TRBD1 (5 bases). Per germline, CDR1 SGHNT and CDR2 YYREEE (reference sequence). V lost 7 bases to trimming and J lost 10 bases, with 15 bases between them. The CDR3 is 12 residues long. The CDR3 nucleotides are TGTGCCAGCTTGGGTGGGGCAGGGGAGCAGTTCTTC. Its protein product is CASLGGAGEQFF.

This clone has more than one count but fewer than ten. The genes are TRBV30 and TRBJ2-1; a weak D match, TRBD2 (6 bases). Deletions cut 1 base from V and 7 bases from J, with 8 bases between. The CDR3 is 12 amino acids. Germline V gives CDR1 GTSNPN, CDR2 SVGIG (reference sequence). The CDR3, as DNA: TGTGCCTGGAGTGGGACTACAAATGAGCAGTTCTTC. Translating it yields CAWSGTTNEQFF.

This clone appeared a few times. The V call is TRBV27, the J call TRBJ1-5; 8 nucleotides match TRBD1. Germline CDR1 reads MNHEY; CDR2 reads SMNVEV (reference sequence). V lost 2 bases, J lost 3 bases, and 3 bases stayed unmatched. This CDR3 region has 15 residues. CDR3 protein: CASSLGQGFNQPQHF. The CDR3 bases are TGTGCCAGCAGTTTAGGACAGGGTTTCAATCAGCCCCAGCATTTT.

This clone was observed a few times. The gene calls are TRBV4-3 and TRBJ1-6, with D unresolved. The V end was cut by 1 base, the J end by 7 bases, with 11 bases between. CDR1 is LGHNA and CDR2 is YSLEER in the germline V gene. The CDR3 consists of 15 residues. For the CDR3, the DNA is TGCGCCAGCAGCCAAGCCGACGGAGAAAATTCACCCCTCCACTTT. Translation: CASSQADGENSPLHF.

Notes on this clone: Additional DNA sequences in this sample encode the identical CDR3. This chain joins TRBV27 and TRBJ2-4; 7 bases align to TRBD2. CDR3 length: 15 residues. Germline CDR1 is MNHEY and CDR2 is SMNVEV (reference sequence). V shed 3 bases, J shed 1 base, and the junction held 3 bases outside the gene matches. CDR3 region: CASSLFGGAKNIQYF. The DNA of the CDR3 is TGTGCCAGCAGTTTGTTCGGGGGGGCCAAAAACATTCAGTACTTC.

This clone turned up a few times. The chain couples TRBV7-9 to TRBJ1-1; D is unresolved. The length of the CDR3 is 13 residues. CDR1 and CDR2 from the germline V gene are SEHNR and FQNEAQ (reference sequence). V was trimmed by 2 bases and J by 6 bases, leaving 10 bases between them. The chain's CDR3 is CASSLTSLAEAFF. Written as DNA, the CDR3 is TGTGCCAGCAGCTTAACGAGTCTTGCTGAAGCTTTCTTT.

This chain links TRBV7-9 with TRBJ1-2; D is unresolved. The length of the CDR3 is 14 residues. Trimming took off 5 bases at V and 0 bases at J, with 10 bases between the two ends. Germline CDR1 and CDR2: SEHNR and FQNEAQ (reference sequence). The CDR3 sequence: CASSPPGTNYGYTF. The CDR3 bases are TGTGCCAGCAGCCCCCCCGGGACTAACTATGGCTACACCTTC.

The chain has TRBV19 and TRBJ2-5, with a tentative D call TRBD2 (6 bases). Trimming stripped 9 bases from V and 3 bases from J, with 14 bases between. Germline values: CDR1 LNHDA, CDR2 SQIVND (reference sequence). The CDR3 contains 13 residues. CDR3: CASPRGGEETQYF. The DNA for the CDR3 is TGTGCCAGCCCCCGGGGCGGGGAAGAGACCCAGTACTTC.

In its sample, this clone was seen a few times. The V gene is TRBV12-5, the J gene TRBJ2-1; no reliable D call. The germline CDR1 and CDR2 sequences are LGHNT and FRNRAP. V was cut by 6 bases and J by 5 bases, with 8 bases left in between. There are 12 residues in the CDR3. CDR3 in amino acids: CASGLPDNEQFF. Written as DNA, the CDR3 is TGTGCTAGTGGCCTCCCGGACAATGAGCAGTTCTTC. Full variable domain (outside the CDR3, taken from reference TRBV12-5 and TRBJ2-1): DARVTQTPRHKVTEMGQEVTMRCQPILGHNTVFWYRQTMMQGLELLAYFRNRAPLDDSGMPKDRFSAEMPDATLATLKIQPSEPRDSAVYFCASGLPDNEQFFGPGTRLTVL.

The genes are TRBV10-3 and TRBJ1-5; 7 positions match TRBD1. The CDR3 loop spans 15 amino acids. Germline V gives CDR1 ENHRY, CDR2 SYGVKD. V gave up 8 bases and J gave up 3 bases; unmatched junction bases: 10. DNA for the CDR3: TGTGCCATCGGTGGCGGACAGGAAATCAATCAGCCCCAGCATTTT. Its translation: CAIGGGQEINQPQHF.

The rearrangement links TRBV6-6 to TRBJ2-3; 9 nucleotides match TRBD2. The CDR3 contains 15 residues. Trimming cost V 6 bases and J 1 base; bases outside gene matches: 5. Germline CDR1 reads MNHNY; CDR2 reads SVGAGI (reference sequence). CDR3 residues: CASSQTSGGTDTQYF. The DNA for the CDR3 is TGTGCCAGCAGCCAGACTAGCGGTGGCACAGATACGCAGTATTTT.

This clone came up a few times. The V and J genes are TRBV5-6 and TRBJ1-1, with TRBD1 identical over 7 bases. Unmatched junction bases numbered 8, after V lost 0 bases and J lost 9 bases. Germline V gene lookup returns CDR1 SGHDT and CDR2 YYEEEE. The CDR3 runs to 14 residues. The CDR3 region has the DNA TGTGCCAGCAGCTTGGAAATTGACAGGGTAAAAGCTTTCTTT. This sequence encodes CASSLEIDRVKAFF.

As DNA, the CDR3 is TGTGCCAGCAGTCTAGGACTAGCGGGGGATCACGAGCAGTACTTC. It encodes CASSLGLAGDHEQYF. This rearrangement joins TRBV6-5 to TRBJ2-7, with 13 bases matching TRBD2. The germline gives CDR1 MNHEY, CDR2 SVGAGI. There are 15 residues in the CDR3. J was trimmed by 5 bases and V by 5 bases; bases with no gene match: 6.

The V and J genes are TRBV30 and TRBJ1-1; no definite D call. CDR1 is GTSNPN and CDR2 is SVGIG in the germline V gene (reference sequence). With 2 bases removed from V and 8 bases from J, the gap between germline ends came to 9 bases. This CDR3 has 11 residues. CDR3 protein: CAWSLPQEAFF. The DNA for the CDR3 is TGTGCCTGGAGTTTACCCCAGGAAGCTTTCTTT.

This sequence joins TRBV7-2 and TRBJ1-5; no clear D. V lost 5 bases, J lost 7 bases, and 12 bases lay in between. Germline CDR1 reads SGHTA; CDR2 reads FQGNSA. This CDR3 has 13 residues. Written as DNA, the CDR3 is TGTGCCAGCAGCCCTAGTAGTCGGCAGCCCCAGCATTTT. It specifies CASSPSSRQPQHF.

This clone occurred a few times. This chain joins TRBV5-1 and TRBJ2-5; 9 bases agree with TRBD1. J was trimmed by 5 bases and V by 1 base; bases with no gene match: 6. From germline, CDR1 is SGHRS and CDR2 YFSETQ. CDR3 length: 15 residues. CDR3 residues: CASSLMGQGGETQYF. The DNA of the CDR3 is TGCGCCAGCAGCTTGATGGGACAGGGCGGTGAGACCCAGTACTTC.